This is a list of T cell receptor beta chains from one sample in a study of blood T cell dynamics during melanoma immunotherapy. Profiled with immunoSEQ multiplex PCR; TCRdb holds only in-frame clones, not every one. The sample has about 2,000 clones; 65% to 80% are singletons. The sequencing here drew on CD8+ T cells from blood, taken from a patient treated with checkpoint blockade. Receptors originate from a human donor with melanoma. The conserved cysteine and the conserved F or W are not part of the CDR3 here. Only part of the rows carry a size: once, few, many, or a class if the clone is expanded.

j_gene	abundance	v_gene	CDR3aa
TRBJ1-2	once	TRBV28	ASSFGGQGRGDYGYT
TRBJ2-7	NA	TRBV5-6	ASSGQGFSYEQY
TRBJ2-7	once	TRBV19	ASSLRTGRPYEQY
TRBJ1-5	few	TRBV10-2	ASSWTGGQPQH
TRBJ2-1	NA	TRBV19	ASSILAGGPGEQF
TRBJ2-1	NA	TRBV19	ASSIDGYNEQF
TRBJ2-3	NA	TRBV4-3	ASSQERLAGDTQY
TRBJ2-5	NA	TRBV6-6	ASSYDSYQETQY
TRBJ2-3	NA	TRBV7-2	ASSFRIGPGLAETDTQY
TRBJ2-1	once	TRBV29-1	SVRFAGLLNEQF
TRBJ2-1	NA	TRBV28	ASKDLGQQNEQF
TRBJ1-1	NA	TRBV9	ASSVVWGGTEAF
TRBJ1-1	NA	TRBV4-1	ASSQDIPGSQNTEAF
TRBJ2-1	NA	TRBV7-8	ASSTYNEQF
TRBJ1-2	NA	TRBV29-1	SVDFSGDYGYT
TRBJ2-1	NA	TRBV9	ASSVDPALEQF
TRBJ2-6	NA	TRBV19	ASSIEFAGANVLT
TRBJ1-4	NA	TRBV28	ASSPLGVGEKLF
TRBJ1-2	NA	TRBV4-1	ASSQEGLNTGPR
NA	NA	TRBV2	ASFGGDTTYEQY
TRBJ2-2	few	TRBV9	ASSLHRRQGNTGELF
NA	NA	TRBV7-6	ASSPGQGAYEQY
TRBJ2-7	NA	TRBV5-6	ASSADRDFTYEQY
TRBJ2-7	few	TRBV7-6	ASSPDREGYEQY